This T cell receptor beta chain was observed in a study of OX40 agonist ivuxolimab in advanced cancers. Study background: Dose-escalation patients had hepatocellular carcinoma, melanoma, renal cell or head and neck cancer. General study results and limits: Clonal expansion from baseline to week 6 occurred in both CD4+ and CD8+ T cells.

On this clone: The antigen remains undetermined.

Sequenced by immunoSEQ multiplex PCR; TCRdb stores in-frame clones only, minus some. The sample has around 100,000 clones, 90% seen once; the top ten hold around 0.16%. CDR1 and CDR2 from the germline V gene are SNHLY and FYNNEI. The V and J ends lost 6 bases and 1 base respectively, with 12 bases between them. The CDR3 is made up of 14 amino acids. Sampled blood was obtained at baseline, cycle 4 day 1, and cycle 7 day 1. The sequence derives from an adult with an advanced solid tumor such as melanoma, head and neck, liver or kidney cancer. This chain joins TRBV2 and TRBJ1-1, with D possibly TRBD1 on 5 matching bases. The sample consisted of CD4+ or CD8+ T cells sorted from blood, taken in a trial of the OX40 agonist ivuxolimab. The CDR3 loop reads CASRTGGGNTEAFF. In DNA, the CDR3 is TGTGCCAGCAGGACCGGGGGAGGGAACACTGAAGCTTTCTTT.